This is a list of T cell receptor beta chains from one sample in a study of blood T cell repertoires in COVID-19. Using immunoSEQ multiplex PCR, the repertoire was profiled, and TCRdb retains in-frame clones only, with some absent. The data hold roughly 150,000 clones, with more than 60% observed a single time. The sequencing sample was made of peripheral blood. These receptor sequences come from a man between 70 and 80 years old with acute or convalescent COVID-19. Both conserved end residues are part of each CDR3.

J gene | V gene | CDR3 protein
TRBJ2-7 | TRBV13 | CASSLRDRGLAGTSYEQYF
TRBJ1-4 | TRBV7-2 | CASSPATNEKLFF
TRBJ1-6 | TRBV18 | CASSPTGQRSPLHF
TRBJ2-2 | TRBV7-9 | CASSLFAGTGELFF
TRBJ2-1 | TRBV28 | CASRITGLAGVGEQFF
TRBJ1-2 | TRBV5-6 | CASSYGRTGSYGYTF
TRBJ1-1 | TRBV6-5 | CASSGLLDVNTEAFF
TRBJ1-4 | TRBV5-6 | CASSGAGTGEEKLFF
TRBJ2-7 | TRBV7-6 | CASSQDPAGSYEQYF
TRBJ1-2 | TRBV11-2 | CASSLAGGGYTF
TRBJ2-1 | TRBV19 | CASSIIASGSYNEQFF
TRBJ2-7 | TRBV24-1 | CATSDWASAHEQYF
TRBJ1-2 | TRBV18 | CASSPSTGVDYGYTF
TRBJ2-7 | TRBV7-2 | CASSPIGLAGSEQYF
TRBJ1-6 | TRBV12-3/TRBV12-4 | CASSLAHSSPLHF
TRBJ1-2 | TRBV12-3/TRBV12-4 | CASSPGGYGYTF
TRBJ2-7 | TRBV2 | CASTSGDYEQYF
TRBJ2-7 | TRBV12-3/TRBV12-4 | CASSRQGYEQYF
TRBJ1-3 | TRBV2 | CASRDRGGTNTIYF
TRBJ2-7 | TRBV9 | CASSPQGQGEQYF
TRBJ2-3 | TRBV19 | CASSALAGLTDTQYF
TRBJ2-7 | TRBV19 | CASSITGRAYEQYF
TRBJ2-4 | TRBV2 | CASSETSGLLAKNIQYF
TRBJ1-6 | TRBV5-6 | CASSDLQGAKDNSPLHF
TRBJ1-1 | TRBV5-1 | CASSSRLGGNTEAFF
TRBJ2-1 | TRBV7-8 | CASSKEQGYNEQFF
TRBJ2-5 | TRBV3-1/TRBV3-2 | CASSPYVTSGSRETQYF
TRBJ1-6 | TRBV28 | CASGGGQGGSPLHF
TRBJ2-2 | TRBV11-2 | CASSPIRGQGVTGELFF
TRBJ1-2 | TRBV5-8 | CASSKAGLRTSYGYTF
TRBJ1-4 | TRBV14 | CASSQGDGRFLFF
TRBJ2-1 | TRBV5-6 | CASSLYGQGSTTYNEQFF
TRBJ1-2 | TRBV6-2/TRBV6-3 | CASSYATGFYGYTF
TRBJ2-3 | TRBV11-3 | CASSFQGADTQYF
TRBJ1-5 | TRBV15 | CATRRDRAFNQPQHF
TRBJ2-7 | TRBV28 | CASRRQGSYEQYF
TRBJ1-1 | TRBV5-5 | CASSSGALNTEAFF
TRBJ2-3 | TRBV6-8 | CASSYPGLADTDTQYF
TRBJ2-3 | TRBV11-2 | CASSPSTGGTSTDTQYF
TRBJ2-5 | TRBV5-1 | CASSLVHLNGQETQYF
TRBJ1-2 | TRBV12-3/TRBV12-4 | CASSFYRAGYTF
TRBJ1-1 | TRBV3-1/TRBV3-2 | CASSPAGVNTEAFF
TRBJ2-3 | TRBV7-2 | CASSVIAGGSDTQYF
TRBJ1-2 | TRBV5-1 | CASSLADSRTYGYTF
TRBJ1-4 | TRBV28 | CASSYPGGEREKLFF